Following are 20 T cell receptor beta chains from one sample sequenced in a study of prognosis after radiotherapy for stage I lung cancer. With two-round multiplex PCR, TCR beta CDR3 sequences were amplified from genomic DNA. Gene-specific TRBV and TRBJ primers were used in PCR round one. TCRdb fed the multiplex PCR reads into MiXCR, producing one record per CDR3 protein. The sample lists approximately 16,000 distinct CDR3 sequences, around 29% occurring once. Sequences were derived from PBMCs, sampled before or after stereotactic body radiation therapy (not recorded which). These receptors all come from a donor of 50 years or more with non-small cell lung cancer.

Many counts were recorded for this clonotype. The rearrangement uses TRBV4-1 and TRBJ1-1; 9 bases fit TRBD1. The V gene's germline CDR1 is MGHRA and CDR2 YSYEKL. J gave up 5 bases and V 3 bases, and 7 bases lay outside the gene matches. This CDR3 has 15 residues. In nucleotides, the CDR3 is TGCGCCAGCAGCCATGGGGACAGGGAGAGAACTGAAGCTTTCTTT. It codes for CASSHGDRERTEAFF.

This clonotype has at least ten counts. The gene calls are TRBV7-9 and TRBJ1-2; D is undetermined. CDR1 is SEHNR, CDR2 FQNEAQ, per germline (reference sequence). The CDR3 totals 11 residues. With 7 bases removed from V and 4 bases from J, the gap between germline ends came to 7 bases. In nucleotides, the CDR3 is TGTGCCAGCACCGATCGCTATGGCTACACCTTC. Encoded protein: CASTDRYGYTF.

The sample holds many counts of this clonotype. V and J are TRBV15 and TRBJ2-3, with 7 bases matching TRBD2. J lost 0 bases, V lost 5 bases, and 5 bases had no gene match. The V gene's germline CDR1 is LNHNV and CDR2 YYDKDF (reference sequence). The CDR3 has 15 amino acids. The CDR3 reads CATSASGTSTDTQYF. The DNA for the CDR3 is TGTGCCACCAGCGCTAGCGGTACTAGCACAGATACGCAGTATTTT.

As regards this clonotype: Mismatch with germline at one junction end may stem from a read error. J is TRBJ1-4 and V is TRBV12-3 or TRBV12-4; D is ambiguous. The length of the CDR3 is 16 residues. CDR3 region: CASSLGVRLTNGKLFF. DNA of the CDR3: TGTGCCAGCAGTTTAGGCGTCAGGTTGACTAATGGAAAACTGTTTTTT.

This clonotype was found many times. The chain couples TRBV5-1 to TRBJ2-1; TRBD2 agrees at 15 bases. The CDR3 is 18 residues long. CDR1 and CDR2 from the germline V gene are SGHRS and YFSETQ. The V and J ends lost 3 bases and 5 bases, in that order; junction bases with no gene match: 9. DNA for the CDR3: TGCGCCAGCAGCTGGACTAGCGGGAGGGCCCTCGGAAACAATGAGCAGTTCTTC. Encoded protein: CASSWTSGRALGNNEQFF.

Regarding this clonotype: The junction does not match germline at one end; this may be a read error. The chain carries TRBV7-3 and TRBJ1-2; tentative D call: TRBD1 (5 bases). Germline values: CDR1 SGHTA, CDR2 FQGTGA. The CDR3 has 13 amino acids. The CDR3 loop reads CANSLSGGAGYTF. CDR3 DNA sequence: TGTGCCAACAGCTTAAGCGGGGGTGCTGGCTACACCTTC.

This clonotype has ten or more counts. The chain combines TRBV6-2 or TRBV6-3 with TRBJ2-4; 8 bases are a match to TRBD1. V lost 5 bases and J lost 4; bases outside the gene matches: 7. From germline, CDR1 is MNHEY and CDR2 SVGEGT. The CDR3 extends over 15 amino acids. CDR3 DNA: TGTGCCAGCAGTCTGCCGGGACAGGCAAAAAACATTCAGTACTTC. It is translated as CASSLPGQAKNIQYF.

To note about this clonotype: This likely stems from a read error, as it lies one base from a far larger clone. The chain employs TRBV11-2 and TRBJ2-3; TRBD2 agrees at 8 bases. The V segment lost 5 bases and the J segment 5 bases; nucleotides outside the gene matches: 12. The CDR3 runs 16 residues. Germline V CDR1 and CDR2: SGHAT, FQNNGV. The DNA for the CDR3 is TGTGCCAGCAGCATTGTAGCGGGGCCCGTCAAAGATACGCAGTATTTT. Its protein product is CASSIVAGPVKDTQYF.

Concerning this clonotype: A far larger clone lies a single base away; this is likely a read error. The chain uses TRBV11-2 and TRBJ2-5; D not certain. The J call is in doubt because the DNA end fits TRBJ2-1 better. From germline, CDR1 is SGHAT and CDR2 FQNNGV. The CDR3 sequence is 15 residues long. CDR3 nucleotides: TGTGCCAGCAGCTTAGATGAACTCGCCTACAATGAGCAGTTCTTC. This translates into CASSLDELAYNEQFF.

This clonotype was detected many times. The chain couples TRBV30 to TRBJ1-1; D possibly corresponds to TRBD1 (5 bases). V lost 5 bases and J 4 bases, leaving 8 bases between the germline ends. Germline CDR1 reads GTSNPN; CDR2 reads SVGIG (reference sequence). The CDR3 has 11 amino acids. The CDR3 spells CAWDRFTEAFF. The DNA for the CDR3 is TGTGCCTGGGACAGATTCACTGAAGCTTTCTTT.

This clonotype was observed at least ten times. The rearrangement links TRBV6-2 or TRBV6-3 to TRBJ2-5; 14 bases fit TRBD2. The germline V gene has CDR1 MNHEY and CDR2 SVGEGT. The CDR3 totals 17 residues. V lost 6 bases, J lost 0 bases, and 6 bases stayed unmatched. As DNA, the CDR3 is TGTGCCAGCAGAGGGACTAGCGGGAGTCCCTACCAAGAGACCCAGTACTTC. This translates into CASRGTSGSPYQETQYF.

The sample holds many counts of this clonotype. The V call is TRBV28, the J call TRBJ2-4, with D hard to call. Trimming pared 5 bases from V and 0 bases from J, leaving 11 bases between. The CDR3 length is 15 residues. The germline CDR1 and CDR2 sequences are MDHEN and SYDVKM. CDR3 nucleotide sequence: TGTGCCAGCAGTACGCTTGAGGTAGCCAAAAACATTCAGTACTTC. It yields the protein CASSTLEVAKNIQYF.

By sample share, this clonotype is medium-sized. This chain joins TRBV5-1 and TRBJ2-3; D is possibly TRBD2 (6 bases). V lost 0 bases and J 0 bases, leaving 11 bases between the germline ends. The CDR3 extends over 16 amino acids. Germline lookup yields CDR1 SGHRS and CDR2 YFSETQ. The CDR3 region has the DNA TGCGCCAGCAGCTTGGTTGGCGGGACTAGCACAGATACGCAGTATTTT. Protein product: CASSLVGGTSTDTQYF.

This clonotype was counted at least ten times. The chain uses TRBV7-9 and TRBJ2-5; D not resolved. V was trimmed by 1 base and J by 5 bases, leaving 11 bases between them. Germline V gives CDR1 SEHNR, CDR2 FQNEAQ (reference sequence). The CDR3 length is 14 residues. Here the CDR3 reads CASSLVSAMETQYF. The CDR3 region has the DNA TGTGCCAGCAGCTTAGTTTCCGCGATGGAGACCCAGTACTTC.

This clonotype was detected many times. The CDR3 region is CASSQGTGIGYTF. In DNA form, the CDR3 reads TGCGCCAGCAGCCAAGGGACAGGGATCGGCTACACCTTC. The chain uses TRBV4-1 and TRBJ1-2, with 8 bases lining up with TRBD1. J was trimmed by 8 bases and V by 1 base; bases with no gene match: 3. The length of the CDR3 is 13 residues. Germline V gene data show CDR1 as MGHRA and CDR2 as YSYEKL.

Judged by abundance, this clonotype is medium-sized. The chain is built from TRBV28 and TRBJ2-5, with 8 bases identical to TRBD1. Germline CDR1 reads MDHEN; CDR2 reads SYDVKM. The CDR3 extends over 14 amino acids. The V gene end was trimmed by 2 bases and the J gene end by 2 bases; junction bases not matched to a gene: 1. The CDR3 is CASSLGTGQETQYF. The CDR3 nucleotides read TGTGCCAGCAGTTTAGGGACAGGACAAGAGACCCAGTACTTC.

This clonotype was detected ten times or more. V usage is TRBV10-3 and J usage is TRBJ1-5; 9 nucleotides line up with TRBD1. Looked up from germline, CDR1 is ENHRY and CDR2 is SYGVKD. The junction had 6 bases not matched to a gene; V was cut back by 10 bases and J by 5 bases. CDR3 length: 13 amino acids. CDR3 region: CATRTGDDQPQHF. The CDR3 nucleotides read TGTGCCACCCGGACAGGGGACGATCAGCCCCAGCATTTT.

This clonotype was observed at least ten times. The chain's CDR3 is CASSLLDGLNYGYTF. DNA of the CDR3: TGCGCCAGCAGCTTACTTGATGGACTTAACTATGGCTACACCTTC. The rearrangement uses TRBV4-1 and TRBJ1-2; unclear D gene. The CDR3 is 15 residues long. The V gene lost 5 bases and the J gene lost 1 base, with 14 bases spanning the gap. Germline-derived CDR1 and CDR2 are MGHRA and YSYEKL.

This clonotype was seen ten or more times. The chain recombines TRBV4-3 with TRBJ1-6; 8 bases line up with TRBD1. In germline, CDR1 is LGHNA, CDR2 YSLEER. This CDR3 contains 15 residues. The V gene end was trimmed by 1 base and the J gene end by 8 bases; junction bases not matched to a gene: 4. CDR3 nucleotide sequence: TGCGCCAGCAGCCAAGGGACAGGGTCTTATTCACCCCTCCACTTT. This codes for CASSQGTGSYSPLHF.

In this sample, this clonotype is medium-sized. At one boundary the junction diverges from the germline segment, which might be a read error. The chain combines TRBV5-1 with TRBJ2-7; 10 bases are a match to TRBD1. The CDR3 consists of 14 residues. Germline V lookup: CDR1 SGHRS, CDR2 YFSETQ. The CDR3 DNA sequence: TGCGCCTGCAGACCCGGGACAGGGGCCTACGAGCAGTACTTC. Amino acids: CACRPGTGAYEQYF.